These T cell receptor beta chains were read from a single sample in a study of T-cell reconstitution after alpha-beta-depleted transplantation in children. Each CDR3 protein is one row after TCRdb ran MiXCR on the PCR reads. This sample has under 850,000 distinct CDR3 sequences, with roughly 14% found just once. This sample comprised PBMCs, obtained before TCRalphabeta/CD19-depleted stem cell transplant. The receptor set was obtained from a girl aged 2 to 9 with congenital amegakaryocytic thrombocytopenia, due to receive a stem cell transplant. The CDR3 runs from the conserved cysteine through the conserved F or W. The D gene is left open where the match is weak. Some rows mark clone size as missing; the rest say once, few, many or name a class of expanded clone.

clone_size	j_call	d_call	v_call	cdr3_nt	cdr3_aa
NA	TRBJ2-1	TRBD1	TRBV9	TGTGCCAGCAGCGGAGGGCCCGGGACAGCTTACAATGAGCAGTTCTTC	CASSGGPGTAYNEQFF
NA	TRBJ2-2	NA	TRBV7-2	TGTGCCAGCAGCCCGAGGGGGGGCGGACTGAACACCGGGGAGCTGTTTTTT	CASSPRGGGLNTGELFF
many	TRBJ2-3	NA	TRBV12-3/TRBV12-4	TGTGCCAGCAGTTTCCGGGTGGATACGCAGTATTTT	CASSFRVDTQYF
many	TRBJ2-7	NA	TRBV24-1	TGTGCCACCAGTGATGGGGGGAATCACGAGCAGTACTTC	CATSDGGNHEQYF
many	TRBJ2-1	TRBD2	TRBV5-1	TGCGCCAGCAGTTTTAGCGGGAGTCGCAATGAGCAGTTCTTC	CASSFSGSRNEQFF
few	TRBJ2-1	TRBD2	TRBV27	TGTGCCAGCAGTTTCTTACCATCTCAGACTAGCGGCGACCACAATGAGCAGTTCTTC	CASSFLPSQTSGDHNEQFF
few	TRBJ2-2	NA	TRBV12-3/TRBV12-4	TGTGCCAGCAGGAGGGGGCTAGCGTCACCTTCGAACACCGGGGAGCTGTTTTTT	CASRRGLASPSNTGELFF
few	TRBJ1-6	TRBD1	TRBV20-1	TGCAGTGCTAGTCCCCCACAGGGGGCGAATTTCTATAATTCACCCCTCCACTTT	CSASPPQGANFYNSPLHF
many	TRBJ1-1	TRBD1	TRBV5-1	TGCGCCAGCAGCGAGGACAGGGGTTTCACTGAAGCTTTCTTT	CASSEDRGFTEAFF
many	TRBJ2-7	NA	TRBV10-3	TGTGCCATCAGTGACTACCGCGAGCAGTACTTC	CAISDYREQYF
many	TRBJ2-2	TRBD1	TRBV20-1	TGCAGTGCCCTAGGGACAGGCGGGGCGACCGGGGAGCTGTTTTTT	CSALGTGGATGELFF
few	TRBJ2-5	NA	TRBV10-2	TGCGCCAGCAGTGAGTCGTTTACTGAAGAGACCCAGTACTTC	CASSESFTEETQYF
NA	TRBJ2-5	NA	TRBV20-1	TGCAGCCCTACCAGGACGCCGGCGGAGACCCAGTACTTC	CSPTRTPAETQYF
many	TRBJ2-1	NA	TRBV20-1	TGCAGTGCTAGATTGAGCGGTGGGGTCAGGAGATACAATGAGCAGTTCTTC	CSARLSGGVRRYNEQFF
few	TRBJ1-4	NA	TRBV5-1	TGCGCCAGCAGCTTCCAGACAGCCCTTAATGAAAAACTGTTTTTT	CASSFQTALNEKLFF
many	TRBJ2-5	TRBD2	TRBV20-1	TGCAGTGCTAGTACTAGCGTCGGGGAGACCCAGTACTTC	CSASTSVGETQYF
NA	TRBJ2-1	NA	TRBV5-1	TGCGCCAGCAGCTTGACCAGCAATGAGCATTTCTTC	CASSLTSNEHFF
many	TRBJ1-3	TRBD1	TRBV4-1	TGCGCCAGCAGCCACTCGATCCCCAGGACAGGCTTGAGAAACACCATATATTTT	CASSHSIPRTGLRNTIYF
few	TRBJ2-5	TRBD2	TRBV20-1	TGCAGTGCTAGTTTGACTAGCGGGAGTAAGGGAGGAGAGACCCAGTACTTC	CSASLTSGSKGGETQYF
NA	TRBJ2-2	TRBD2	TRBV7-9	TGTGCCAGCAGCTTTGCTAGCGGCTTGAACACCGGGGAGCTGTTTTTT	CASSFASGLNTGELFF
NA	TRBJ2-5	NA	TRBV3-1	TGTGCCAGCAGGCTGGAACGAGGTCGGGAGACCCAGTACTTC	CASRLERGRETQYF
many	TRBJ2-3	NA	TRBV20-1	TGCAGTGGCAGAGGTATCTTCAACACAGATACGCAGTATTTT	CSGRGIFNTDTQYF
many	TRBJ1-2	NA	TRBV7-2	TGTGCCAGCAGCTTACTGCAGGAACGGAATGGCTACACCTTC	CASSLLQERNGYTF
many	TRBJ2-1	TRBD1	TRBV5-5	TGTGCCAGCAGCCGTATGGGACAGGGCATCTCCTACAATGAGCAGTTCTTC	CASSRMGQGISYNEQFF
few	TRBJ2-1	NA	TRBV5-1	TGCGCCAGCAGCTTGTTGGTGGGATACAATGAGCAGTTCTTC	CASSLLVGYNEQFF
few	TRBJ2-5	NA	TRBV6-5	TGTGCCAGCAGTTACTCGAACCGCCCGACCCAGGAGACCCAGTACTTC	CASSYSNRPTQETQYF
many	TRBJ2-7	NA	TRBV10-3	TGTGCCATCATTGAACAAATTAAAATCTACGAGCAGTACTTC	CAIIEQIKIYEQYF
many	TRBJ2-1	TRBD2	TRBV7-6	TGTGCCAGCAGCTCGGGACTAGCGGGGCATCAGTTCTTC	CASSSGLAGHQFF
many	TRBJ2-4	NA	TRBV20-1	TGCAGTACCCGAAGGCCCCGAGCCAAAAACATTCAGTACTTC	CSTRRPRAKNIQYF
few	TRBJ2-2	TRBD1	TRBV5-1	TGCGCCAGCAGCTCGATTAGACAGGGTCGGACCGGGGAGCTGTTTTTT	CASSSIRQGRTGELFF
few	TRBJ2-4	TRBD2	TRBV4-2	TGTGCCAGCAGCCAAGTAGCGGGTGTCAAAAACATTCAGTACTTC	CASSQVAGVKNIQYF
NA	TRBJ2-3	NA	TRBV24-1	TGTGCCACCAGTTCCCAGGACCCCTTCGATGATACGCAGTATTTT	CATSSQDPFDDTQYF
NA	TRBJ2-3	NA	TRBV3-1	TGTGCCAGCAGCCACCGACGGGCCACAGATACGCAGTATTTT	CASSHRRATDTQYF
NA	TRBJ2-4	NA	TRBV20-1	TGCAGTGCTACCAATCAGGGCGGAAACATTCAGTACTTC	CSATNQGGNIQYF
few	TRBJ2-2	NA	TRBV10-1	TGCGCCAGCAGTGAGTCTGACAGAGCCGGGGAGCTGTTTTTT	CASSESDRAGELFF
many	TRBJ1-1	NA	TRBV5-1	TGCGCCAGCAGCTTGGTAGGTGACAGAGCCACTAACACTGAAGCTTTCTTT	CASSLVGDRATNTEAFF
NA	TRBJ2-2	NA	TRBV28	TGTGCCAGCAGACCTCAGGAAAACGCCGGGGAGCTGTTTTTT	CASRPQENAGELFF
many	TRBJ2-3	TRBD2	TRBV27	TGTGCCAGCAGTTTTATCCGCCAACTAGCGGGTGCCCAGTTAGCAGCAGATACGCAGTATTTT	CASSFIRQLAGAQLAADTQYF
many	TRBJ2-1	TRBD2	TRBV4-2	TGTGCCAGCAGCCAAGACCTAGCGGGAGTATACAATGAGCAGTTCTTC	CASSQDLAGVYNEQFF
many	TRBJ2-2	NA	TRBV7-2	TGTGCCAGCAGCTTAGAACGAACCGGGGAGCTGTTTTTT	CASSLERTGELFF
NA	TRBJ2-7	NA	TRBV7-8	TGTGCCAGCAGCTTAGGGACAGCGACCGCCGAGCAGTACTTC	CASSLGTATAEQYF
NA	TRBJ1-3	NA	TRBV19	TGTGCCAGTAGTATGCAGCTCTCTGGAAACACCATATATTTT	CASSMQLSGNTIYF
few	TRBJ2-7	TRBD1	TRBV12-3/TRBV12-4	TGTGCCAGCAGTTGGGGACAGGGAGGGAGCTCCTACGAGCAGTACTTC	CASSWGQGGSSYEQYF
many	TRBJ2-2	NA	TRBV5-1	TGCGCCAGCAGCTTGGTGTTGCAGGGGGGCACCGGGGAGCTGTTTTTT	CASSLVLQGGTGELFF
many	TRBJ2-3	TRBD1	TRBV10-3	TGTGCCATCAGGGGACAGAGCACAGATACGCAGTATTTT	CAIRGQSTDTQYF
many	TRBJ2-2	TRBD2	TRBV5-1	TGCGCCAGCAGCTTCCTAGCGGACGCGAACACCGGGGAGCTGTTTTTT	CASSFLADANTGELFF
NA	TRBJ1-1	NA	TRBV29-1	TGCAGCGTTGAAGATGGGAACCTGGAAGAAGCTTTCTTT	CSVEDGNLEEAFF
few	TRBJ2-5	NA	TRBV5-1	TGCGCCAGCAGCTTTCAGGGCGGGAAAGAGACCCAGTACTTC	CASSFQGGKETQYF